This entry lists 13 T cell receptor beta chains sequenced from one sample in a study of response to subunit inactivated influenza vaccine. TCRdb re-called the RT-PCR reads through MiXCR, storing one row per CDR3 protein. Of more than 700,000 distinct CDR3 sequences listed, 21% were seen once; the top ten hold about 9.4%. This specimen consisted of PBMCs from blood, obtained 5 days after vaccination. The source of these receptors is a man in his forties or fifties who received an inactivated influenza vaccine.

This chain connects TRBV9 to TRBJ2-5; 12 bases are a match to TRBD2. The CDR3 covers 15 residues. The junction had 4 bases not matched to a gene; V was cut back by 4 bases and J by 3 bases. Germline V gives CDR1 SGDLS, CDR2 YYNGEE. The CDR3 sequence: CASSPRLAGEETQYF. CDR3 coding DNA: TGTGCCAGCAGCCCGAGACTAGCGGGAGAAGAGACCCAGTACTTC.

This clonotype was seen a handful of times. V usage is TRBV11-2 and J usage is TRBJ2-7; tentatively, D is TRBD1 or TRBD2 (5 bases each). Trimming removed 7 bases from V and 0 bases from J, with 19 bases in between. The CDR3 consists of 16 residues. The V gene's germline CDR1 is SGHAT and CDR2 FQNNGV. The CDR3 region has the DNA TGTGCCAGCACCCCCGGGGAAAGGGGATTCTCCTACGAGCAGTACTTC. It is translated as CASTPGERGFSYEQYF.

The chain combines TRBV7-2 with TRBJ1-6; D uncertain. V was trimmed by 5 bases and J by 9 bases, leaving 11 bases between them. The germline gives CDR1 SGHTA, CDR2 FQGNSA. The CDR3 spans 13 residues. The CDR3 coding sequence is TGTGCCAGCAGCCCGCAGACTGGTTCACCCCTCCACTTT. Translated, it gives CASSPQTGSPLHF.

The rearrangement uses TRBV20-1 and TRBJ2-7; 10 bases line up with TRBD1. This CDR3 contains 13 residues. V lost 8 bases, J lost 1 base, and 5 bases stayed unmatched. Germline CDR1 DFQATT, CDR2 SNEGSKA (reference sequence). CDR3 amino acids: CSQTGQGSYEQYF. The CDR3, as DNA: TGCAGTCAAACGGGACAGGGGTCCTACGAGCAGTACTTC.

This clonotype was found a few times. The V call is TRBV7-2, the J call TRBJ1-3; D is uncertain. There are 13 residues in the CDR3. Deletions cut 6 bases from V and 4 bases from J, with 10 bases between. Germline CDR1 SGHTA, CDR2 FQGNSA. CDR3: CASSSLTGNTIYF. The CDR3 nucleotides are TGTGCCAGCAGTTCGCTGACAGGAAACACCATATATTTT. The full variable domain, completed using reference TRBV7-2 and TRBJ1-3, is GAGVSQSPSNKVTEKGKDVELRCDPISGHTALYWYRQSLGQGLEFLIYFQGNSAPDKSGLPSDRFSAERTGGSVSTLTIQRTQQEDSAVYLCASSSLTGNTIYFGEGSWLTVV.

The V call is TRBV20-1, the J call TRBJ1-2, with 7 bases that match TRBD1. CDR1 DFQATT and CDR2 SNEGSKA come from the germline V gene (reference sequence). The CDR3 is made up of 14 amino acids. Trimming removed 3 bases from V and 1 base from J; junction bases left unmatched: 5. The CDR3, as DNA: TGCAGTGCTAGGGGACAGAGAGATAACTATGGCTACACCTTC. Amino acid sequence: CSARGQRDNYGYTF.

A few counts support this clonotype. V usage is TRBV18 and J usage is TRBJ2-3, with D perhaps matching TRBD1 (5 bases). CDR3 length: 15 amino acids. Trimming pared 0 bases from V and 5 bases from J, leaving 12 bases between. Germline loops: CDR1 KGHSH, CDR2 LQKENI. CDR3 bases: TGTGCCAGCTCACCACCGAGTCAGGGCGGAGATACGCAGTATTTT. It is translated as CASSPPSQGGDTQYF.

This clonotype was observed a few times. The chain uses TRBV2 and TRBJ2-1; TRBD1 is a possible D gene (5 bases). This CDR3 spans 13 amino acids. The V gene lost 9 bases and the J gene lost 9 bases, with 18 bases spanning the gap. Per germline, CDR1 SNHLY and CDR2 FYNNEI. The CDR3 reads CASFDQGVGEQFF. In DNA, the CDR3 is TGTGCCAGTTTCGACCAGGGCGTTGGTGAGCAGTTCTTC.

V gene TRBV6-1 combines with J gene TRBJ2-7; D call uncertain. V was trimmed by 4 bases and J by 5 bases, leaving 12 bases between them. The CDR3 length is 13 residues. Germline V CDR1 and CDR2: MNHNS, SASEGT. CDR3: CASSGPRSDEQYF. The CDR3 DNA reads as TGTGCCAGCAGTGGTCCACGGTCGGACGAGCAGTACTTC.

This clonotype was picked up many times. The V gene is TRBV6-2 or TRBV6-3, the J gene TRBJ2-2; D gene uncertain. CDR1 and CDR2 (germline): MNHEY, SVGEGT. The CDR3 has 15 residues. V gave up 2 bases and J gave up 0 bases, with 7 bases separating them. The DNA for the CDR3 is TGTGCCAGCAGTTACGCGCTGACGAACACCGGGGAGCTGTTTTTT. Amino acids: CASSYALTNTGELFF.

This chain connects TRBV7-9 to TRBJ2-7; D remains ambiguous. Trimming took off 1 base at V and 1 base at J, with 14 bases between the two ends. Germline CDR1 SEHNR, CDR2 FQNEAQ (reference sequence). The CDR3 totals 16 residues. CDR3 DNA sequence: TGTGCCAGCAGCTTAGTCTCCCGAAAAGGGTCCTACGAGCAGTACTTC. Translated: CASSLVSRKGSYEQYF. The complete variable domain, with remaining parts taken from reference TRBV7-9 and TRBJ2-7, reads DTGVSQNPRHKITKRGQNVTFRCDPISEHNRLYWYRQTLGQGPEFLTYFQNEAQLEKSRLLSDRFSAERPKGSFSTLEIQRTEQGDSAMYLCASSLVSRKGSYEQYFGPGTRLTVT.

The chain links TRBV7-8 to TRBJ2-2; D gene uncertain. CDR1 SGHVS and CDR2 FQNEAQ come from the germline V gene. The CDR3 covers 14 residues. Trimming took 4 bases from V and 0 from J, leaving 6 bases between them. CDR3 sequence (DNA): TGTGCCAGCAGCTCCACGGCGAACACCGGGGAGCTGTTTTTT. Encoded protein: CASSSTANTGELFF. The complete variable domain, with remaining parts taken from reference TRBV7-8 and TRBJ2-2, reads GAGVSQSPRYKVAKRGQDVALRCDPISGHVSLFWYQQALGQGPEFLTYFQNEAQLDKSGLPSDRFFAERPEGSVSTLKIQRTQQEDSAVYLCASSSTANTGELFFGEGSRLTVL.

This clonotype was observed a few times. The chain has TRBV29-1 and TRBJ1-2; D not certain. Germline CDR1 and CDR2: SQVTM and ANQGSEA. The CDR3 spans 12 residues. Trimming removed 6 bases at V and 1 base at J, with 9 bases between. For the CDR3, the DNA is TGCAGCGTGCTCTTGGATAACTATGGCTACACCTTC. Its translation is CSVLLDNYGYTF.